These 17 T cell receptor beta chains were sequenced from one sample in a study of T-cell memory formation after mild COVID-19 (dated by TCRdb to the early 2020s). Receptor libraries were prepared by 5' RACE. Sequencer: Illumina NovaSeq 6000. TCRdb took the public reads, trimmed them with fastp at Q25, ran MiXCR for clone calling and kept in-frame beta chains. Identical CDR3 protein sequences are pooled into one entry, listed with their most common genes and DNA. This sample has around 250,000 distinct CDR3 sequences in its table, and around 15% of those were observed once. Roughly 20% of the sample is taken by the ten largest. Sequenced material: PBMCs or a T cell subset sorted from them (not recorded which). These receptors were collected from a man younger than 35 who had mild COVID-19 (a few samples of this study predate the infection). The sample titles of this study are shuffled in the database, so cell type and time point are left out; the donor was told from shared clones.

Only a few counts were recorded for this clonotype. This chain uses TRBV7-9 with TRBJ2-3, with D perhaps TRBD1 (5 bases). Germline V CDR1 and CDR2: SEHNR, FQNEAQ (reference sequence). V dropped 10 bases and J dropped 2 bases, with 13 bases sitting between them. The CDR3 runs to 13 residues. The CDR3 protein is CATQAGPTDTQYF. DNA for the CDR3: TGTGCCACCCAGGCAGGGCCCACAGATACGCAGTATTTT.

This chain links TRBV6-2 or TRBV6-3 with TRBJ1-5; D call uncertain. The CDR3 contains 13 residues. Between the trimmed V and J ends, which lost 4 bases and 6 bases, there was a span of 10 bases. Per the germline V gene, CDR1 is MNHEY and CDR2 is SVGEGT. The CDR3 protein is CASSLTGLQPQHF. The CDR3 region has the DNA TGTGCCAGCAGTTTGACCGGGCTTCAGCCCCAGCATTTT.

A few counts support this clonotype. Written as DNA, the CDR3 is TGTGCCAGCAGGATTCGACGGATCAATCAGCCCCAGCATTTT. Its translation: CASRIRRINQPQHF. V gene TRBV12-3 or TRBV12-4 combines with J gene TRBJ1-5; D call uncertain. This CDR3 comprises 14 residues. V was pared by 6 bases and J by 3 bases, with 12 bases between.

The V call is TRBV11-2, the J call TRBJ2-4, with D tentatively TRBD1 (6 bases). Germline values: CDR1 SGHAT, CDR2 FQNNGV. Trimming took off 0 bases at V and 16 bases at J, with 16 bases between the two ends. CDR3 length: 13 amino acids. CDR3 residues: CASSLEGAPIQYF. The CDR3 DNA sequence: TGTGCCAGCAGCTTAGAGGGGGCCCCTATCCAATACTTC.

The gene calls are TRBV30 and TRBJ1-1; D remains ambiguous. Germline CDR1 is GTSNPN and CDR2 is SVGIG (reference sequence). Trimming left V 2 bases short and J 2 bases short, with 12 bases between. The length of the CDR3 is 14 residues. The CDR3 is CAWSTRQPNTEAFF. CDR3 coding DNA: TGTGCCTGGAGTACCCGGCAGCCCAACACTGAAGCTTTCTTT.

This clonotype was detected only a few times. The chain joins TRBV6-5 to TRBJ2-3; TRBD1 might be the D (5 bases). V was shortened by 6 bases and J by 0 bases, with 10 bases between the two germline ends. This CDR3 is 14 amino acids long. Looked up from germline, CDR1 is MNHEY and CDR2 is SVGAGI. The CDR3 spells CASRWGGSTDTQYF. The CDR3 DNA reads as TGTGCCAGCAGATGGGGCGGTAGCACAGATACGCAGTATTTT.

The rearrangement uses TRBV19 and TRBJ1-2; no reliable D call. The germline V gene encodes CDR1 LNHDA and CDR2 SQIVND (reference sequence). The CDR3 totals 10 residues. The V gene lost 7 bases and the J gene lost 2 bases, with 2 bases spanning the gap. The CDR3 DNA reads TGTGCCAGTAAGAACTATGGCTACACCTTC. It translates to CASKNYGYTF. Supplemented by reference TRBV19 and TRBJ1-2, the full variable domain reads DGGITQSPKYLFRKEGQNVTLSCEQNLNHDAMYWYRQDPGQGLRLIYYSQIVNDFQKGDIAEGYSVSREKKESFPLTVTSAQKNPTAFYLCASKNYGYTFGSGTRLTVV.

The rearrangement joins TRBV6-2 or TRBV6-3 to TRBJ2-7; D is uncertain. There are 10 residues in the CDR3. Per the germline V gene, CDR1 is MNHEY and CDR2 is SVGEGT. The ends were cut back, 8 bases at V and 3 bases at J, with 5 bases in the middle. The CDR3 reads CASRNYEQYF. In DNA, the CDR3 is TGTGCCAGCCGTAACTACGAGCAGTACTTC.

In this sample, this clonotype turned up a few times. J is TRBJ2-7 and V is TRBV10-3; a possible D gene is TRBD2 (5 bases). This CDR3 comprises 12 residues. Trimming shortened V by 6 bases and J by 6 bases, and 12 bases separated the two germline ends. Germline V gene data show CDR1 as ENHRY and CDR2 as SYGVKD. CDR3 DNA: TGTGCCATCAGCTACTCGGGGAGCGAGCAGTACTTC. Its translation: CAISYSGSEQYF.

V is TRBV4-1 and J is TRBJ1-4; possible D gene TRBD1, 5 bases. V lost 1 base and J 7 bases, leaving 13 bases between the germline ends. This CDR3 comprises 15 residues. The germline gives CDR1 MGHRA, CDR2 YSYEKL. CDR3 in amino acids: CASSQVLQGREKLFF. CDR3 DNA: TGCGCCAGCAGCCAAGTTTTGCAGGGTCGTGAAAAACTGTTTTTT.

V is TRBV7-2 and J is TRBJ1-1; TRBD1 agrees at 7 bases. Germline V lookup: CDR1 SGHTA, CDR2 FQGNSA. J was trimmed by 1 base and V by 4 bases; bases with no gene match: 6. The length of the CDR3 is 15 residues. In DNA, the CDR3 is TGTGCCAGCAGCTACACAGGGGCGGGGAACACTGAAGCTTTCTTT. Its translation: CASSYTGAGNTEAFF.

This chain's CDR3 is CSPEFVVGAFF. In DNA form, the CDR3 reads TGCAGCCCTGAGTTCGTGGTCGGAGCTTTCTTT. The V gene is TRBV29-1, the J gene TRBJ1-1, with no clear D. Germline CDR1 reads SQVTM; CDR2 reads ANQGSEA. Deletions cut 8 bases from V and 10 bases from J, with 17 bases between. The CDR3 length is 11 residues. The full variable domain, its missing parts supplied by reference TRBV29-1 and TRBJ1-1, is SAVISQKPSRDICQRGTSLTIQCQVDSQVTMMFWYRQQPGQSLTLIATANQGSEATYESGFVIDKFPISRPNLTFSTLTVSNMSPEDSSIYLCSPEFVVGAFFGQGTRLTVV.

This clonotype showed up many times. This rearrangement joins TRBV23-1 to TRBJ2-7, with TRBD1 matching over 7 bases. TRBV23-1 counts as an open reading frame of uncertain function. The CDR3 totals 22 residues. J was trimmed by 7 bases and V by 0 bases; bases with no gene match: 30. CDR3 amino acids: CASSQSYLPQGGPEDRLEEQYF. In DNA form, the CDR3 reads TGCGCCAGCAGTCAATCTTATTTGCCCCAAGGGGGACCCGAGGACAGGTTGGAAGAGCAGTACTTC.

The J gene is TRBJ1-2, the V gene TRBV7-2; 10 nucleotides align to TRBD1. Germline assignment: CDR1 SGHTA and CDR2 FQGNSA. V gave up 5 bases and J gave up 7 bases; unmatched junction bases: 10. The CDR3 covers 15 residues. In DNA form, the CDR3 reads TGTGCCAGCAGCCTATTTAGGGGACAGGGGCTTGGCTACACCTTC. Its protein product is CASSLFRGQGLGYTF.

The J gene is TRBJ2-1, the V gene TRBV6-1, with 8 positions matching TRBD1. CDR1 MNHNS and CDR2 SASEGT come from the germline V gene. The trim removed 6 bases at V and 6 bases at J, leaving 19 bases unmatched. The CDR3 sequence is 18 residues long. CDR3 bases: TGTGCCAGCAGCCCAGGGACCACAGGACAGGGCTGGTTCAATGAGCAGTTCTTC. Its translation: CASSPGTTGQGWFNEQFF.

The CDR3 nucleotides read TGTGCCAGCAGTTACTCGAACAGGGGGAATGAAAAACTGTTTTTT. Protein: CASSYSNRGNEKLFF. The chain is built from TRBV6-5 and TRBJ1-4; 8 bases map to TRBD1. CDR1 is MNHEY, CDR2 SVGAGI, per germline. CDR3 length: 15 amino acids. The trim removed 0 bases at V and 5 bases at J, leaving 2 bases unmatched.

This clonotype has more than one count but fewer than ten. The chain is built from TRBV9 and TRBJ2-2, with 7 bases matching TRBD2. This CDR3 is built from 18 residues. V gave up 5 bases and J gave up 6 bases; unmatched junction bases: 19. In germline, CDR1 is SGDLS, CDR2 YYNGEE. The CDR3 bases are TGTGCCAGCAGTCTTAGCGGGCTAGCGGTCGGAACCCCCGGGGAGCTGTTTTTT. Translated: CASSLSGLAVGTPGELFF. The full variable domain, with the rest looked up from reference TRBV9 and TRBJ2-2, is DSGVTQTPKHLITATGQRVTLRCSPRSGDLSVYWYQQSLDQGLQFLIQYYNGEERAKGNILERFSAQQFPDLHSELNLSSLELGDSALYFCASSLSGLAVGTPGELFFGEGSRLTVL.